This record concerns one TCR beta chain sequence. Authors' processing steps: Scientists estimated how many nucleated cells there were by amplifying reference gene primers. Profiled with immunoSEQ multiplex PCR; TCRdb holds only in-frame clones, not every one. That table supplies the V and J calls and clone size; D and trimming were determined from the DNA. The top ten clones hold 5% to 8.5% of a sample with 150,000 to 200,000 clones, more than 75% of them seen once. This sample was taken from a study of blood T cell repertoires in COVID-19. Looking at the study overall: Samples taken during acute and convalescent COVID-19 were collected in the United States, Italy and Spain. T cells, B-cell-depleted T cells, or PBMCs supplied cDNA or gDNA.

Two negative PCRs, clearance, or symptom resolution were required of recovered Cohort 3 donors. This receptor was identified in a woman aged 45-65 years who had recovered from COVID-19. The source material was PBMCs or T cells enriched from blood (not recorded which).

CDR3 bases: TGTGCCAGCAGCTTAACTGGGCGGGGCTCCTACGAGCAGTACTTC. Protein: CASSLTGRGSYEQYF. The chain employs TRBV11-3 and TRBJ2-7; possibly TRBD2 for D (6 bases). Trimming removed 2 bases at V and 0 bases at J, with 11 bases between. The CDR3 totals 15 residues. CDR1 is SGHNT, CDR2 YENEEA, per germline.